The clone carrying this T cell receptor (beta chain) was seen at least ten times. This sample was included in a study of shared clonotypes between healthy human individuals. This CDR3 is built from 16 residues. Germline CDR1 MNHNY, CDR2 SVGAGI (reference sequence). The run depth of the assay was deep. About 280 ng DNA, tens of thousands of T cell genomes, went into unsorted PBMC replicate PCRs. Profiling relied on immunoSEQ multiplex PCR, and the TCRdb table lists in-frame clones only, not all of them. The sample consists of approximately 480,000 clones, about 75% of them appearing once. Sequences were obtained from PBMCs. The chain is built from TRBV6-6 and TRBJ2-5; 8 bases map to TRBD1. The J call could be wrong; TRBJ2-7 is a better fit for the DNA end. This TCR derives from a woman aged 40 to 50 in good health. Some clones in this sample may be carry-over from other donors' samples. The CDR3 sequence is CASSYPPTGASYEQYF. The CDR3, as DNA: TGTGCCAGCAGTTACCCCCCGACAGGGGCTAGCTACGAGCAGTACTTC.